This TCR beta chain was observed in a study of T cell responses to AZD1222 COVID-19 vaccine. Study-wide context: Pooling of second doses given at about 4 or about 12 weeks was done.

Using immunoSEQ multiplex PCR, the repertoire was profiled, and TCRdb retains in-frame clones only, with some absent. Of 75,000 to 85,000 clones listed, roughly 87% were seen once; the top ten hold under 25%. This clone has only a few counts. Other DNA sequences of this sample code for an identical CDR3. Trimming removed 6 bases at V and 3 bases at J, with 12 bases between. Germline lookup yields CDR1 SGHNT and CDR2 YENEEA. The CDR3 runs 14 residues. The chain uses TRBV11-3 and TRBJ1-5, with D tentatively TRBD1 (6 bases). Sequencing was performed on peripheral blood, taken on day 0 of AZD1222 vaccination. The sequence was obtained from an adult in good health. The DNA of the CDR3 is TGTGCCAGCAGTTTCGGGGGCCCCAATCAGCCCCAGCATTTT. Translating it yields CASSFGGPNQPQHF.